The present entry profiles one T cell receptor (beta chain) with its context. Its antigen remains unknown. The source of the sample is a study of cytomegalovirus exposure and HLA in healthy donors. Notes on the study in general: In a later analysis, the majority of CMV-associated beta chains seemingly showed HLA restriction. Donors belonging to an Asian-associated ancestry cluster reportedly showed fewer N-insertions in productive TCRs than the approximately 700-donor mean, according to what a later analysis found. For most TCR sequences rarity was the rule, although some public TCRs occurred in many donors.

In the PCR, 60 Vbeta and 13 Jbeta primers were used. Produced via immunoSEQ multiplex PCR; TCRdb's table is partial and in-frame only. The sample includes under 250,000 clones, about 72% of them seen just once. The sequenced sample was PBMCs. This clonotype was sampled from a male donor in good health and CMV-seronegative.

CDR3 DNA sequence: TGCGCCAGCAGCTTGGGGCGCACGGGGGTGTCTAATGAAAAACTGTTTTTT. Protein sequence: CASSLGRTGVSNEKLFF. V usage is TRBV5-1 and J usage is TRBJ1-4; a possible D gene is TRBD1 (5 bases). The germline CDR1 and CDR2 sequences are SGHRS and YFSETQ. V lost 0 bases and J 3 bases, leaving 15 bases between the germline ends. The CDR3 extends over 17 amino acids.